The present T cell receptor beta chain was sequenced within a study of regulatory T cells in long-lasting Graves disease. Study-level information: The definition of persistent Graves' disease was over 5 years of antithyroid drugs with positive TSH receptor antibodies.

The germline CDR1 and CDR2 sequences are MNHEY and SMNVEV (reference sequence). The CDR3 covers 13 residues. Trimming stripped 5 bases from V and 3 bases from J, with 10 bases between. Time point defined: persistent/refractory GD, antithyroid drugs over 5 years with positive TRAb. Preparation of the TCR library used RNA extracted from PBMCs. iRepertoire HTBI primers and Arm-PCR of CDR3 regions built TCR beta libraries. MiXCR, applied by TCRdb to the multiplex PCR reads, yields one record per CDR3 protein. The table has about 340,000 distinct CDR3 sequences, about 19% seen once. This clonotype occurred many times.

The chain couples TRBV27 to TRBJ1-2; D may be TRBD1 (6 bases). The sample consisted of peripheral blood mononuclear cells (PBMCs), taken when the disease was refractory, from a patient treated with antithyroid drugs. This TCR came from a female donor with Graves disease. The CDR3 is CASSLTGYYGYTF. CDR3 nucleotide sequence: TGTGCCAGCAGTCTGACAGGATACTATGGCTACACCTTC.